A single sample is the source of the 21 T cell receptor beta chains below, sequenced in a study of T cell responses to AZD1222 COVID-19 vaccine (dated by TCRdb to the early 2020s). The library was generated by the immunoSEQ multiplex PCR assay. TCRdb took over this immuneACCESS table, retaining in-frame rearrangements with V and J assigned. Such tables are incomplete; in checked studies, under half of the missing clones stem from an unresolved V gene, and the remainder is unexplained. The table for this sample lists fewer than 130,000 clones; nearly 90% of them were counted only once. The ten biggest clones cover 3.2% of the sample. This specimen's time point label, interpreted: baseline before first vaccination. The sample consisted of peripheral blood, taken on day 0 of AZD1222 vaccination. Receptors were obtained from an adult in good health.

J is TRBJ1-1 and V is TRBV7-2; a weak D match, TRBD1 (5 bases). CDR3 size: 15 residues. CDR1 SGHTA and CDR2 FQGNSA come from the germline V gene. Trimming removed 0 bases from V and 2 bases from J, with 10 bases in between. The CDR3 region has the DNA TGTGCCAGCAGCTTAGCGGGGGGGTCCAACACTGAAGCTTTCTTT. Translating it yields CASSLAGGSNTEAFF.

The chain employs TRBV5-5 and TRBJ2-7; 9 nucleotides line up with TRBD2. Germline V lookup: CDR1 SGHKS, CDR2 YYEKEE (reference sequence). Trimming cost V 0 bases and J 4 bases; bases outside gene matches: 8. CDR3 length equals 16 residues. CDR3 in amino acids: CASSLAPTSGSYEQYF. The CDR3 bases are TGTGCCAGCAGCTTGGCCCCAACTAGCGGGTCATACGAGCAGTACTTC.

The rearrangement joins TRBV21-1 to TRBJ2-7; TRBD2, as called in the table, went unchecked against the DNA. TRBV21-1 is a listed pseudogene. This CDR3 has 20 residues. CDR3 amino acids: CASSSPIRRSGRALENEQYF. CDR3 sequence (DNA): TGTGCCAGCAGCAGCCCGATACGTAGGAGCGGGAGGGCCCTTGAGAACGAGCAGTACTTC.

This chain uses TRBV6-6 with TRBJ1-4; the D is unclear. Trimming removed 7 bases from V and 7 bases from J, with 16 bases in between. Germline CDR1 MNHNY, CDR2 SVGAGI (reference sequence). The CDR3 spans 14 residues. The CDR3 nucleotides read TGTGCCAGCAACCCCCGGGTCCCCACTGAAAAACTGTTTTTT. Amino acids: CASNPRVPTEKLFF.

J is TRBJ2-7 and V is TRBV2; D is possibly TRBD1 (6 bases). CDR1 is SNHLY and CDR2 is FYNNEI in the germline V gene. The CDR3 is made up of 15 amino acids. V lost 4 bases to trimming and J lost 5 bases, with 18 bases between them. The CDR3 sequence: CASSGGRMEVNEQYF. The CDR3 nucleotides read TGTGCCAGCAGTGGGGGGCGGATGGAGGTAAACGAGCAGTACTTC.

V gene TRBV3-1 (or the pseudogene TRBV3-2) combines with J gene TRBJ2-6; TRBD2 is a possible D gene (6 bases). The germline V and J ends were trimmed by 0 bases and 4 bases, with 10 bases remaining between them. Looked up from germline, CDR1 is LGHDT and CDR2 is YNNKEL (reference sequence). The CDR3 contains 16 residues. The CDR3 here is CASSQEGGSGANVLTF. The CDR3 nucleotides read TGTGCCAGCAGCCAAGAGGGGGGATCCGGGGCCAACGTCCTGACTTTC.

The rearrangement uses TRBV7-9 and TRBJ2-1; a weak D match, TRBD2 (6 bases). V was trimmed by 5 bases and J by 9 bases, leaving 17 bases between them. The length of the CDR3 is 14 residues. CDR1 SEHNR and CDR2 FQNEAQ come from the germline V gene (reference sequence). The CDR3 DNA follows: TGTGCCAGCAGCCCCGGGCTAGCGATGAGTGAGCAGTTCTTC. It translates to CASSPGLAMSEQFF.

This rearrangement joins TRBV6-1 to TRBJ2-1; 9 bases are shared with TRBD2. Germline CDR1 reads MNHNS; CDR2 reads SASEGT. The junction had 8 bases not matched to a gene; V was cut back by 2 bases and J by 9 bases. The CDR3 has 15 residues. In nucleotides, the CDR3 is TGTGCCAGCAGTGAAAGGAAGCGGGAGGTAGGTGAGCAGTTCTTC. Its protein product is CASSERKREVGEQFF.

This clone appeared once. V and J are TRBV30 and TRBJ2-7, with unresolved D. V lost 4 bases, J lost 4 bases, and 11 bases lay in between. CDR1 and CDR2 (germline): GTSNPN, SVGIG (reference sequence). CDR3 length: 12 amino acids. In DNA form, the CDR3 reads TGTGCCTGGACCCAAGGTCAATACGAGCAGTACTTC. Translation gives CAWTQGQYEQYF.

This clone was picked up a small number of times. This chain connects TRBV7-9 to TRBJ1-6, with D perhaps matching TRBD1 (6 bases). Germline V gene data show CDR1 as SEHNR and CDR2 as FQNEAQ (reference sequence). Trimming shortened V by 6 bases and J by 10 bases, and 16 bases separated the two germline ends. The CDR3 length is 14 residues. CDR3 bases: TGTGCCAGCAGTCCTATTACAGGGTCCTCACCCCTCCACTTT. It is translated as CASSPITGSSPLHF.

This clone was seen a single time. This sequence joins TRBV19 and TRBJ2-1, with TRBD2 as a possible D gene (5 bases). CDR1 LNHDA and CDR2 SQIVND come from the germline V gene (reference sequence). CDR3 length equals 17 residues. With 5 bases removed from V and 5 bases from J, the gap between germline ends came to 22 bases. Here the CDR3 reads CASSAALGAEAHNEQFF. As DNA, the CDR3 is TGTGCCAGTAGTGCAGCGTTAGGAGCGGAGGCTCACAATGAGCAGTTCTTC.

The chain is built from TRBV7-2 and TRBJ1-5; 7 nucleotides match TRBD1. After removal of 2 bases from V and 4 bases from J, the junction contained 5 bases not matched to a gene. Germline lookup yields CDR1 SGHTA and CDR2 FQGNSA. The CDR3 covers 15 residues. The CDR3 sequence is CASSLSKGANQPQHF. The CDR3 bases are TGTGCCAGCAGCTTAAGTAAGGGGGCGAATCAGCCCCAGCATTTT.

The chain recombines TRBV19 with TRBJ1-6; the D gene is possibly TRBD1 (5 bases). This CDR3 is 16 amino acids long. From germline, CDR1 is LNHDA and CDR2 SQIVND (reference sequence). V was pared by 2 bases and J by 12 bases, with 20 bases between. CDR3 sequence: CASSINPVRQLLPLHF. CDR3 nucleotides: TGTGCCAGTAGTATAAATCCCGTACGACAGCTCCTACCCCTCCACTTT.

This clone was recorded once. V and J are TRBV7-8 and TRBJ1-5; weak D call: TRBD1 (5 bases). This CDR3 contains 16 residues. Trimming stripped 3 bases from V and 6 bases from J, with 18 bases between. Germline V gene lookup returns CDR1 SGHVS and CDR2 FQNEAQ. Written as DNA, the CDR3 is TGTGCCAGCAGCTTGACGGGGGACGGGACTTCTCAGCCCCAGCATTTT. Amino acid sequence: CASSLTGDGTSQPQHF. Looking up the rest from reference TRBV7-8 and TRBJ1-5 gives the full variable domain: GAGVSQSPRYKVAKRGQDVALRCDPISGHVSLFWYQQALGQGPEFLTYFQNEAQLDKSGLPSDRFFAERPEGSVSTLKIQRTQQEDSAVYLCASSLTGDGTSQPQHFGDGTRLSIL.

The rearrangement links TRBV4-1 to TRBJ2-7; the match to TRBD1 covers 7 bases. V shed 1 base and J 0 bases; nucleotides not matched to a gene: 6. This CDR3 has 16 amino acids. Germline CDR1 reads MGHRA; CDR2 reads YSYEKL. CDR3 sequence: CASSQGKDRYSYEQYF. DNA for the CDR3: TGCGCCAGCAGCCAAGGAAAGGACAGGTACTCCTACGAGCAGTACTTC.

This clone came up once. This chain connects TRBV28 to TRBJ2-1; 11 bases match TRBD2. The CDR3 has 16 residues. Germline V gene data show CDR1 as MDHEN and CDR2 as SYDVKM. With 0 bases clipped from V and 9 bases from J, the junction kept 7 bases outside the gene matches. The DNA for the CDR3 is TGTGCCAGCAGTTTATGGGGTAGCGGGGGGGCTGTTGAGCAGTTCTTC. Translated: CASSLWGSGGAVEQFF.

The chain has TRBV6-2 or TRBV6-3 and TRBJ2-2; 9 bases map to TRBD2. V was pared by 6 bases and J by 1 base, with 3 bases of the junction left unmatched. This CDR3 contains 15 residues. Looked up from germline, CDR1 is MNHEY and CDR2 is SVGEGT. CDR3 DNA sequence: TGTGCCAGCAGCATACTAGCGGGGAACACCGGGGAGCTGTTTTTT. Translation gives CASSILAGNTGELFF.

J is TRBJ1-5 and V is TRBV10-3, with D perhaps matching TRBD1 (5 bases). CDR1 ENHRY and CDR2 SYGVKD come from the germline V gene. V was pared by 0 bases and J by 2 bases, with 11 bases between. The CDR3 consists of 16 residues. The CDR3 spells CAISESGGGGNQPQHF. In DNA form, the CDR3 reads TGTGCCATCAGTGAGTCGGGTGGGGGAGGCAATCAGCCCCAGCATTTT.

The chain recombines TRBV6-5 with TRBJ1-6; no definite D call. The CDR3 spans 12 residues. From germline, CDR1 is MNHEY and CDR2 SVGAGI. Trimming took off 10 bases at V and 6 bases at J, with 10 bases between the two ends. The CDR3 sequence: CATKRINSPLHF. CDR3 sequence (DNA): TGTGCCACCAAACGGATTAATTCACCCCTCCACTTT.

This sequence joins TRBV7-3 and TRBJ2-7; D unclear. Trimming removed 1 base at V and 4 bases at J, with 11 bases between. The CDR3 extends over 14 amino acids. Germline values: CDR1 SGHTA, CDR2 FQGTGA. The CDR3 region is CASSLNLELYEQYF. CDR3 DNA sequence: TGTGCCAGCAGCTTAAATCTTGAATTATACGAGCAGTACTTC.

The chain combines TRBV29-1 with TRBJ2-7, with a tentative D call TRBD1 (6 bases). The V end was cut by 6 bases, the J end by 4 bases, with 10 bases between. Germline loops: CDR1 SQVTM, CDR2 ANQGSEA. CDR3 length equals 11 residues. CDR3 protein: CSVVTGYEQYF. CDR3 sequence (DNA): TGCAGCGTAGTAACAGGGTACGAGCAGTACTTC.